These 25 T cell receptor beta chains were sequenced from one sample in a study of blood T cell repertoires in COVID-19. Profiling relied on immunoSEQ multiplex PCR, and the TCRdb table lists in-frame clones only, not all of them. Counted here are under 200,000 clones, over 75% occurring once; the ten biggest clones make up around 7%. The specimen was peripheral blood. Receptor source: a man between 65 and 79 years old with active or convalescent COVID-19.

The CDR3 DNA reads as TGTGCCAGTACTCGGGACAGAAACTATGGCTACACCTTC. Its protein is CASTRDRNYGYTF. This chain links TRBV19 with TRBJ1-2; 7 bases are shared with TRBD1. The germline V gene has CDR1 LNHDA and CDR2 SQIVND (reference sequence). Trimming took 7 bases from V and 2 from J; bases not matched to a gene: 4. CDR3 length equals 13 residues.

The J gene is TRBJ1-6, the V gene TRBV2; D is undetermined. V was pared by 3 bases and J by 8 bases, with 14 bases between. This CDR3 comprises 15 residues. Germline values: CDR1 SNHLY, CDR2 FYNNEI. CDR3 amino acids: CASSDYSRRDSPLHF. The DNA for the CDR3 is TGTGCCAGCAGTGATTATAGCAGGCGGGATTCACCCCTCCACTTT.

The J gene is TRBJ1-3, the V gene TRBV14, with D maybe TRBD1 (5 bases). The germline gives CDR1 SGHDN, CDR2 FVKESK. Trimming took 3 bases from V and 0 from J, leaving 15 bases between them. CDR3 size: 17 residues. In nucleotides, the CDR3 is TGTGCCAGCAGCCATTTAAAGGGGTTTTACTCTGGAAACACCATATATTTT. This sequence encodes CASSHLKGFYSGNTIYF.

V gene TRBV7-2 combines with J gene TRBJ2-1; D may be TRBD2 (6 bases). Germline CDR1 SGHTA, CDR2 FQGNSA. The CDR3 sequence is 15 residues long. The V end lost 1 base, the J end lost 4 bases, and 11 bases lay between the germline ends. CDR3 nucleotide sequence: TGTGCCAGCAGCTTAGACTGGGGGGAATACAATGAGCAGTTCTTC. Protein: CASSLDWGEYNEQFF.

This chain uses TRBV27 with TRBJ1-2; a weak D match, TRBD1 (5 bases). V lost 6 bases and J 5 bases, leaving 7 bases between the germline ends. The CDR3 totals 11 residues. Germline V gives CDR1 MNHEY, CDR2 SMNVEV (reference sequence). In nucleotides, the CDR3 is TGTGCCAGCAGCCCAGGGTATGGCTACACCTTC. Its translation is CASSPGYGYTF.

The V and J genes are TRBV10-3 and TRBJ1-3, with 7 bases matching TRBD1. This CDR3 is 15 amino acids long. CDR1 is ENHRY, CDR2 SYGVKD, per germline. V shed 6 bases, J shed 0 bases, and the junction held 5 bases outside the gene matches. Here the CDR3 DNA reads TGTGCCATCAGCGACAGGGAATTCTCTGGAAACACCATATATTTT. Protein: CAISDREFSGNTIYF.

The chain couples TRBV10-3 to TRBJ1-2; tentatively, D is TRBD1 (6 bases). Germline lookup yields CDR1 ENHRY and CDR2 SYGVKD. V lost 4 bases and J 2 bases, leaving 11 bases between the germline ends. The CDR3 contains 14 residues. CDR3 in amino acids: CAISGGQLNYGYTF. In DNA, the CDR3 is TGTGCCATCAGTGGTGGACAGTTAAACTATGGCTACACCTTC.

V gene TRBV5-1 combines with J gene TRBJ2-3, with TRBD2 as a possible D gene (6 bases). Germline lookup yields CDR1 SGHRS and CDR2 YFSETQ. The CDR3 consists of 14 residues. V lost 7 bases and J 0 bases, leaving 12 bases between the germline ends. This CDR3 is CASGVGLSTDTQYF. Here the CDR3 DNA reads TGCGCCAGCGGCGTGGGACTGAGCACAGATACGCAGTATTTT.

Points on this clone: A junction boundary mismatches the germline segment, possibly from a read error. The chain employs TRBV3-1 (or the pseudogene TRBV3-2) and TRBJ2-4, with unresolved D. This CDR3 has 12 amino acids. Germline CDR1 and CDR2: LGHDT and YNNKEL (reference sequence). The CDR3 sequence: CASSLAKNIQYF. The CDR3 coding sequence is TGTGCAAGCAGTCTAGCCAAAAACATTCAGTACTTC.

The chain employs TRBV4-3 and TRBJ1-6; D not certain. V gave up 0 bases and J gave up 7 bases, with 13 bases separating them. This CDR3 is 16 amino acids long. Germline V CDR1 and CDR2: LGHNA, YSLEER. The CDR3 sequence: CASSQDGSSVNSPLHF. The CDR3 DNA follows: TGCGCCAGCAGCCAAGACGGGTCCAGCGTAAATTCACCCCTCCACTTT.

The V and J genes are TRBV2 and TRBJ2-2; 7 bases fit TRBD2. This CDR3 is built from 16 residues. With 8 bases clipped from V and 1 base from J, the junction kept 10 bases outside the gene matches. Germline V lookup: CDR1 SNHLY, CDR2 FYNNEI. CDR3: CASSSELAGNTGELFF. The CDR3, as DNA: TGTGCCAGCTCCTCCGAATTAGCGGGGAACACCGGGGAGCTGTTTTTT. The full variable domain, rest sourced from reference TRBV2 and TRBJ2-2, is EPEVTQTPSHQVTQMGQEVILRCVPISNHLYFYWYRQILGQKVEFLVSFYNNEISEKSEIFDDQFSVERPDGSNFTLKIRSTKLEDSAMYFCASSSELAGNTGELFFGEGSRLTVL.

The count of this clone is one. The rearrangement uses TRBV7-2 and TRBJ1-6; 7 nucleotides line up with TRBD1. CDR1 and CDR2 from the germline V gene are SGHTA and FQGNSA. The CDR3 extends over 15 amino acids. V was pared by 5 bases and J by 8 bases, with 9 bases of the junction left unmatched. Written as DNA, the CDR3 is TGTGCCAGCAGCCCTAGACAGGGAGCGGATTCACCCCTCCACTTT. Its protein product is CASSPRQGADSPLHF.

This rearrangement joins TRBV10-1 to TRBJ2-1; 13 bases align to TRBD2. Germline lookup yields CDR1 WNHNN and CDR2 SYGVQD (reference sequence). After removal of 8 bases from V and 5 bases from J, the junction contained 9 bases not matched to a gene. CDR3 length equals 16 residues. The CDR3 nucleotides read TGCGCCAGCTTAATATCCGGGACTAGCGGGAACAATGAGCAGTTCTTC. It encodes CASLISGTSGNNEQFF.

The gene calls are TRBV7-6 and TRBJ1-2, with D possibly being TRBD1 (6 bases). Trimming left V 4 bases short and J 1 base short, with 16 bases between. Germline V gives CDR1 SGHVS, CDR2 FNYEAQ. This CDR3 has 16 residues. The CDR3, as DNA: TGTGCCAGCAGCTCGAGGGGACAAGAAGTTAACTATGGCTACACCTTC. It is translated as CASSSRGQEVNYGYTF.

V is TRBV19 and J is TRBJ2-7, with no clear D. Trimming pared 1 base from V and 0 bases from J, leaving 13 bases between. Germline V gene data show CDR1 as LNHDA and CDR2 as SQIVND (reference sequence). This CDR3 spans 16 amino acids. The CDR3 sequence: CASSIGGGRLSYEQYF. The CDR3 coding sequence is TGTGCCAGTAGTATAGGAGGCGGCAGACTCTCCTACGAGCAGTACTTC.

The chain uses TRBV7-2 and TRBJ2-5, with 9 bases matching TRBD2. The CDR3 spans 15 residues. The germline gives CDR1 SGHTA, CDR2 FQGNSA. Trimming cost V 2 bases and J 5 bases; bases outside gene matches: 6. Here the CDR3 reads CASSLPAGGHETQYF. In DNA form, the CDR3 reads TGTGCCAGCAGCTTACCGGCGGGGGGGCATGAGACCCAGTACTTC.

This clone was found once. The rearrangement uses TRBV2 and TRBJ2-7; no clear D gene. With 5 bases removed from V and 2 bases from J, the gap between germline ends came to 4 bases. Germline V CDR1 and CDR2: SNHLY, FYNNEI. The CDR3 contains 11 residues. The CDR3 sequence is CASSQAYEQYF. In DNA form, the CDR3 reads TGTGCCAGCAGTCAGGCCTACGAGCAGTACTTC.

The gene calls are TRBV18 and TRBJ1-4; D is uncertain. Trimming pared 3 bases from V and 16 bases from J, leaving 15 bases between. Germline CDR1 reads KGHSH; CDR2 reads LQKENI. This CDR3 region has 12 residues. The CDR3 is CASSPDVGMQFF. The DNA for the CDR3 is TGTGCCAGCTCACCCGACGTCGGGATGCAGTTTTTT. Looking up the rest from reference TRBV18 and TRBJ1-4 gives the full variable domain: NAGVMQNPRHLVRRRGQEARLRCSPMKGHSHVYWYRQLPEEGLKFMVYLQKENIIDESGMPKERFSAEFPKEGPSILRIQQVVRGDSAAYFCASSPDVGMQFFGSGTQLSVL.

V usage is TRBV12-5 and J usage is TRBJ2-3; D not resolved. The CDR3 sequence is 13 residues long. Between the trimmed V and J ends, which lost 1 base and 5 bases, there was a span of 7 bases. CDR1 and CDR2 (germline): LGHNT, FRNRAP. CDR3 sequence reads: CASGLATQDTQYF. In DNA form, the CDR3 reads TGTGCTAGTGGTTTGGCAACTCAAGATACGCAGTATTTT.

This clone was counted once. This chain connects TRBV24-1 to TRBJ2-7, with TRBD2 as a possible D gene (6 bases). Germline V gene data show CDR1 as KGHDR and CDR2 as SFDVKD. This CDR3 region has 14 residues. V lost 4 bases, J lost 2 bases, and 11 bases lay in between. The CDR3: CATSETGGTYEQYF. CDR3 nucleotides: TGTGCCACCAGTGAAACCGGAGGGACCTACGAGCAGTACTTC.

In its sample, this clone was seen once. The V gene is TRBV6-5, the J gene TRBJ1-3, with a possible D match to TRBD1 (5 bases). The V and J ends lost 8 bases and 0 bases respectively, with 5 bases between them. This CDR3 is built from 12 residues. Germline CDR1 reads MNHEY; CDR2 reads SVGAGI. The CDR3 here is CASGASGNTIYF. In DNA, the CDR3 is TGTGCCAGCGGGGCCTCTGGAAACACCATATATTTT.

This rearrangement joins TRBV5-5 to TRBJ2-5; 10 bases line up with TRBD2. This CDR3 is 18 amino acids long. The ends lost 0 bases at V and 4 bases at J; junction bases unmatched: 12. Germline assignment: CDR1 SGHKS and CDR2 YYEKEE (reference sequence). CDR3 in amino acids: CASSLDRLAGESGETQYF. The CDR3 DNA follows: TGTGCCAGCAGCTTGGACAGGCTAGCGGGAGAGTCGGGAGAGACCCAGTACTTC.

A single count supports this clone. V and J are TRBV18 and TRBJ1-6; 7 bases match TRBD1. V lost 3 bases and J lost 7; bases outside the gene matches: 6. Per germline, CDR1 KGHSH and CDR2 LQKENI. This CDR3 has 15 residues. The CDR3 DNA reads TGTGCCAGCTCACCGGAGGCAGGGGGAAATTCACCCCTCCACTTT. This sequence encodes CASSPEAGGNSPLHF.

This clone was picked up one time. The chain employs TRBV6-2 or TRBV6-3 and TRBJ2-5; weak D call: TRBD1 (5 bases). Per the germline V gene, CDR1 is MNHEY and CDR2 is SVGEGT. V was shortened by 2 bases and J by 2 bases, with 15 bases between the two germline ends. The CDR3 has 16 amino acids. The CDR3 nucleotides read TGTGCCAGCAGTTACCGACCCCAGGGTCCGCAAGAGACCCAGTACTTC. This codes for CASSYRPQGPQETQYF.

The rearrangement links TRBV5-1 to TRBJ1-2, with 7 bases fitting TRBD1. The CDR3 has 13 residues. J gave up 5 bases and V 5 bases, and 6 bases lay outside the gene matches. The V gene's germline CDR1 is SGHRS and CDR2 YFSETQ. CDR3 residues: CASREGGMYGYTF. Here the CDR3 DNA reads TGCGCCAGCAGAGAAGGGGGCATGTATGGCTACACCTTC.